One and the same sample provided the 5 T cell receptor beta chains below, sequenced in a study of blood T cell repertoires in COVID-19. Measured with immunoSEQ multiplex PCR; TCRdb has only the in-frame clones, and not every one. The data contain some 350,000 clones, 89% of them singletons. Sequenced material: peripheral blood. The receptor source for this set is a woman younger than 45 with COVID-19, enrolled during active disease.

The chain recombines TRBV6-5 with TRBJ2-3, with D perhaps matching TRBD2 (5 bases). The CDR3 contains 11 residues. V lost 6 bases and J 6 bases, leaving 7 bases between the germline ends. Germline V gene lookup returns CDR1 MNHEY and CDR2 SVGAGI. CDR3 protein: CASSRGDTQYF. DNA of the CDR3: TGTGCCAGCAGCCGAGGGGATACGCAGTATTTT.

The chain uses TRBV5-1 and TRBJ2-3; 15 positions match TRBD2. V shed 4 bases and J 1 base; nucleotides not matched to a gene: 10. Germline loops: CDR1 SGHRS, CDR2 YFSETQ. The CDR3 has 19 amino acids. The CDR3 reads CASSSRTSGRARGTDTQYF. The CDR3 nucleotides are TGCGCCAGCAGCAGTCGGACTAGCGGGAGGGCCCGGGGCACAGATACGCAGTATTTT.

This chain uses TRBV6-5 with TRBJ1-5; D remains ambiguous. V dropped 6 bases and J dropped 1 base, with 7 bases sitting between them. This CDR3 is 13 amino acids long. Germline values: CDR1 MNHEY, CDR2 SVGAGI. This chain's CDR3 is CASSRESNQPQHF. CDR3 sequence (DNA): TGTGCCAGCAGCCGAGAGAGCAATCAGCCCCAGCATTTT.

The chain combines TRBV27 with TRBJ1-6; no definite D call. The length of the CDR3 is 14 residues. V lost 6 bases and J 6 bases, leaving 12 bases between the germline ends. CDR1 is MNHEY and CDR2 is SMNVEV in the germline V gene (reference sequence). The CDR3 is CASRPGFSNSPLHF. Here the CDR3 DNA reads TGTGCCAGCAGGCCGGGGTTTAGTAATTCACCCCTCCACTTT.

CDR3 sequence reads: CASSQGLRKETQYF. CDR3 bases: TGTGCCAGCAGCCAGGGGCTGAGGAAAGAGACCCAGTACTTC. The J gene is TRBJ2-5, the V gene TRBV3-1 (or the pseudogene TRBV3-2); D is perhaps TRBD1 (5 bases). Per germline, CDR1 LGHDT and CDR2 YNNKEL (reference sequence). The length of the CDR3 is 14 residues. The V and J ends lost 3 bases and 3 bases respectively, with 11 bases between them.